The clone carrying this T cell receptor beta chain occurred once. Its specificity is unknown. Produced via immunoSEQ multiplex PCR; TCRdb's table is partial and in-frame only. The repertoire holds roughly 70,000 clones, with nearly 85% as singletons. This sample was included in a study of graft-versus-host responses after intestinal transplantation. In the study overall: All recipients were transplanted with multivisceral, liver-intestinal, or isolated intestinal grafts. Every one of the recipients received anti-thymocyte globulin induction and afterwards took tacrolimus and steroids for around three years.

Germline V gives CDR1 SGHRS, CDR2 YFSETQ. V lost 4 bases to trimming and J lost 5 bases; unmatched junction nucleotides: 8. This CDR3 comprises 14 residues. The chain combines TRBV5-1 with TRBJ1-2, with 7 bases aligning to TRBD1. The TCR sequence derives from a human donor who was the organ donor for an intestinal transplant. Sequenced here: unstimulated CD4+ T cells sorted from spleen or lymph node cells, sampled before transplant. The CDR3: CASSVTGTDYGYTF. The CDR3 DNA sequence: TGCGCCAGCAGCGTCACCGGGACAGATTATGGCTACACCTTC.